This passage covers 24 T cell receptor beta chains from one sample sequenced in a study of blood T cell repertoires in COVID-19. Libraries were prepared by immunoSEQ multiplex PCR; TCRdb keeps only in-frame clonotypes and omits some of them. Among 150,000 to 200,000 clones listed, roughly nine tenths were seen once. Sequenced: peripheral blood. The receptor source for this set is a man in his sixties with active or convalescent COVID-19.

V usage is TRBV29-1 and J usage is TRBJ1-2; no firm D call. Per germline, CDR1 SQVTM and CDR2 ANQGSEA. The CDR3 is made up of 12 amino acids. The V end was cut by 5 bases, the J end by 8 bases, with 15 bases between. The DNA of the CDR3 is TGCAGCGTTTTCACCCGGGGAAGGGGCTACACCTTC. This codes for CSVFTRGRGYTF.

The chain recombines TRBV29-1 with TRBJ2-2; TRBD2 is a possible D gene (6 bases). The CDR3 is made up of 13 amino acids. The V gene's germline CDR1 is SQVTM and CDR2 ANQGSEA. Trimming pared 6 bases from V and 3 bases from J, leaving 11 bases between. The CDR3 nucleotides are TGCAGCGTCGGGACTGCTGACACCGGGGAGCTGTTTTTT. Protein: CSVGTADTGELFF.

V gene TRBV19 combines with J gene TRBJ2-2; D not resolved. Germline V CDR1 and CDR2: LNHDA, SQIVND (reference sequence). The CDR3 covers 12 residues. Trimming stripped 4 bases from V and 5 bases from J, with 5 bases between. CDR3 DNA: TGTGCCAGTAGTACAGGAACCGGGGAGCTGTTTTTT. Translating gives CASSTGTGELFF.

J is TRBJ2-5 and V is TRBV5-1, with D perhaps matching TRBD1 (5 bases). In germline, CDR1 is SGHRS, CDR2 YFSETQ. V was pared by 4 bases and J by 1 base, with 8 bases between. The CDR3 contains 13 residues. CDR3 DNA sequence: TGCGCCAGCAGCCCAGGGTTCCAAGAGACCCAGTACTTC. Residues: CASSPGFQETQYF. The variable domain in full, with the rest retrieved from reference TRBV5-1 and TRBJ2-5, is KAGVTQTPRYLIKTRGQQVTLSCSPISGHRSVSWYQQTPGQGLQFLFEYFSETQRNKGNFPGRFSGRQFSNSRSEMNVSTLELGDSALYLCASSPGFQETQYFGPGTRLLVL.

The chain employs TRBV3-1 (or the pseudogene TRBV3-2) and TRBJ2-6; no clear D. V was trimmed by 7 bases and J by 2 bases, leaving 12 bases between them. In germline, CDR1 is LGHDT, CDR2 YNNKEL (reference sequence). This CDR3 is built from 15 residues. This CDR3 is CASKVGQTGANVLTF. As DNA, the CDR3 is TGTGCCAGCAAGGTTGGGCAGACTGGGGCCAACGTCCTGACTTTC.

The CDR3 region is CASKLAGGLDTQYF. CDR3 sequence (DNA): TGTGCCAGCAAACTAGCGGGAGGGTTAGATACGCAGTATTTT. This chain connects TRBV2 to TRBJ2-3, with 13 bases aligning to TRBD2. From germline, CDR1 is SNHLY and CDR2 FYNNEI. With 7 bases clipped from V and 5 bases from J, the junction kept 3 bases outside the gene matches. The CDR3 is 14 residues long.

The chain employs TRBV5-1 and TRBJ1-1, with 7 bases fitting TRBD1. This CDR3 has 18 residues. Losses at the gene ends were 4 bases for V and 0 bases for J; bases not matched to a gene: 15. Germline assignment: CDR1 SGHRS and CDR2 YFSETQ. CDR3 protein: CASSPLGTATFMNTEAFF. CDR3 DNA: TGCGCCAGCAGCCCCCTCGGGACAGCGACTTTCATGAACACTGAAGCTTTCTTT.

The genes are TRBV4-1 and TRBJ1-2; the D gene is possibly TRBD1 (5 bases). V was shortened by 4 bases and J by 4 bases, with 10 bases between the two germline ends. The CDR3 covers 13 residues. Germline V gene sequence: CDR1 MGHRA, CDR2 YSYEKL. In DNA, the CDR3 is TGCGCCAGCAGCCTAACAGGCCCCTATGGCTACACCTTC. Amino acids: CASSLTGPYGYTF.

This chain connects TRBV3-1 (or the pseudogene TRBV3-2) to TRBJ1-5; D may be TRBD1 (6 bases). The CDR3 runs to 15 residues. Trimming took off 0 bases at V and 7 bases at J, with 13 bases between the two ends. Germline CDR1 LGHDT, CDR2 YNNKEL (reference sequence). The CDR3 DNA reads TGTGCCAGCAGCCAAGAGGGGGGGCCCGCCCAGCCCCAGCATTTT. This gives the protein CASSQEGGPAQPQHF.

The rearrangement joins TRBV5-1 to TRBJ1-2; 12 positions agree with TRBD1. Germline values: CDR1 SGHRS, CDR2 YFSETQ. V dropped 2 bases and J dropped 4; count of bases not matched to a gene: 6. The length of the CDR3 is 16 residues. The DNA of the CDR3 is TGCGCCAGCAGCTTCCAGGGACAGGGGGCTCTCTATGGCTACACCTTC. Translation: CASSFQGQGALYGYTF.

This chain links TRBV5-1 with TRBJ1-1; D not certain. Germline V gives CDR1 SGHRS, CDR2 YFSETQ. V was clipped by 0 bases and J by 7 bases, with 7 bases between them. This CDR3 contains 12 residues. The CDR3 DNA reads as TGCGCCAGCAGCTTGGGGACTTTTGAAGCTTTCTTT. It specifies CASSLGTFEAFF. The variable domain in full, completed from reference TRBV5-1 and TRBJ1-1, reads KAGVTQTPRYLIKTRGQQVTLSCSPISGHRSVSWYQQTPGQGLQFLFEYFSETQRNKGNFPGRFSGRQFSNSRSEMNVSTLELGDSALYLCASSLGTFEAFFGQGTRLTVV.

In its sample, this clone was seen a few times. The rearrangement uses TRBV7-2 and TRBJ2-3; the match to TRBD2 covers 8 bases. Per germline, CDR1 SGHTA and CDR2 FQGNSA. The ends lost 1 base at V and 5 bases at J; junction bases unmatched: 5. The CDR3 has 15 residues. The CDR3 protein is CASSLEAGEVDTQYF. DNA for the CDR3: TGTGCCAGCAGCTTAGAAGCGGGAGAGGTAGATACGCAGTATTTT.

The chain joins TRBV18 to TRBJ2-7, with 8 bases identical to TRBD2. The V gene's germline CDR1 is KGHSH and CDR2 LQKENI. V was clipped by 4 bases and J by 3 bases; unmatched bases: 8. This CDR3 is 15 amino acids long. As DNA, the CDR3 is TGTGCCAGCTCACGGGAAACCGGGAGGGACTACGAGCAGTACTTC. Translated, it gives CASSRETGRDYEQYF.

CDR3 sequence (DNA): TGTGCCAGCAGTGAAGTTCAGGGGCTCGGCTATGGCTACACCTTC. This translates into CASSEVQGLGYGYTF. This chain joins TRBV6-1 and TRBJ1-2, with a weak D call TRBD1 (6 bases). The CDR3 has 15 residues. Germline CDR1 MNHNS, CDR2 SASEGT. The germline V and J ends were trimmed by 1 base and 4 bases, with 13 bases remaining between them.

V is TRBV5-1 and J is TRBJ2-1; 9 bases line up with TRBD2. The CDR3 has 16 amino acids. The germline gives CDR1 SGHRS, CDR2 YFSETQ. The ends lost 4 bases at V and 4 bases at J; junction bases unmatched: 9. The CDR3: CASSLPAGGLYNEQFF. CDR3 bases: TGCGCCAGCAGCCTTCCAGCGGGGGGACTTTACAATGAGCAGTTCTTC.

The chain employs TRBV3-1 (or the pseudogene TRBV3-2) and TRBJ1-2; D is perhaps TRBD1 (6 bases). The CDR3 extends over 13 amino acids. The V end was cut by 3 bases, the J end by 8 bases, with 13 bases between. The V gene's germline CDR1 is LGHDT and CDR2 YNNKEL (reference sequence). The CDR3 coding sequence is TGTGCCAGCAGCCATCAGGGGCTAAAAGGCTACACCTTC. This sequence encodes CASSHQGLKGYTF.

CDR3 nucleotide sequence: TGTGCCAGCAGCTACGGACAGTTTAATGAAAAACTGTTTTTT. Its translation: CASSYGQFNEKLFF. This rearrangement joins TRBV5-5 to TRBJ1-4; weak D call: TRBD1 (6 bases). The CDR3 sequence is 14 residues long. Germline CDR1 SGHKS, CDR2 YYEKEE (reference sequence). V was cut by 3 bases and J by 4 bases, with 10 bases left in between.

The chain uses TRBV3-1 (or the pseudogene TRBV3-2) and TRBJ1-5; TRBD1 agrees at 11 bases. The CDR3 is made up of 15 amino acids. J was trimmed by 5 bases and V by 4 bases; bases with no gene match: 4. Germline V gene data show CDR1 as LGHDT and CDR2 as YNNKEL (reference sequence). The CDR3 loop reads CASSRGQGGDQPQHF. CDR3 nucleotide sequence: TGTGCCAGCAGCCGGGGACAGGGGGGCGATCAGCCCCAGCATTTT.

This chain uses TRBV19 with TRBJ2-3, with 13 bases lining up with TRBD2. After removal of 5 bases from V and 5 bases from J, the junction contained 7 bases not matched to a gene. The CDR3 extends over 16 amino acids. Germline CDR1 reads LNHDA; CDR2 reads SQIVND (reference sequence). The CDR3: CASSLVTSGGRDTQYF. CDR3 sequence (DNA): TGTGCCAGTAGTCTCGTGACTAGCGGGGGGCGAGATACGCAGTATTTT.

The chain employs TRBV11-2 and TRBJ2-1; possible D gene TRBD1, 6 bases. Germline V lookup: CDR1 SGHAT, CDR2 FQNNGV. V was clipped by 1 base and J by 7 bases, with 20 bases between them. CDR3 length equals 17 residues. The CDR3 loop is CASSLVYLSRGINEQFF. The CDR3 DNA reads TGTGCCAGCAGCTTAGTCTACCTTAGCAGGGGAATTAATGAGCAGTTCTTC. Full variable domain (rest looked up from reference TRBV11-2 and TRBJ2-1): EAGVAQSPRYKIIEKRQSVAFWCNPISGHATLYWYQQILGQGPKLLIQFQNNGVVDDSQLPKDRFSAERLKGVDSTLKIQPAKLEDSAVYLCASSLVYLSRGINEQFFGPGTRLTVL.

This chain joins TRBV6-5 and TRBJ2-7; weak D call: TRBD2 (6 bases). V lost 6 bases to trimming and J lost 7 bases, with 10 bases between them. CDR1 is MNHEY and CDR2 is SVGAGI in the germline V gene. This CDR3 is 11 amino acids long. The CDR3 DNA sequence: TGTGCCAGCAGGAGTGGAGGGGAGCAGTACTTC. This encodes CASRSGGEQYF.

CDR3: CASSYGLAEGYTF. CDR3 in DNA: TGTGCCAGCAGCTACGGACTCGCTGAGGGCTACACCTTC. The gene calls are TRBV3-1 (or the pseudogene TRBV3-2) and TRBJ1-2; D is unresolved. Per the germline V gene, CDR1 is LGHDT and CDR2 is YNNKEL (reference sequence). Trimming removed 5 bases from V and 8 bases from J, with 15 bases in between. CDR3 size: 13 residues.

The CDR3 DNA is TGCGCCAGCAGCTTGGGGCCCAGGGTAGAGTATGGCTACACCTTC. This sequence encodes CASSLGPRVEYGYTF. V and J are TRBV5-1 and TRBJ1-2; D perhaps matches TRBD1 (5 bases). This CDR3 has 15 amino acids. Trimming pared 0 bases from V and 5 bases from J, leaving 14 bases between. CDR1 and CDR2 from the germline V gene are SGHRS and YFSETQ.

The sample holds a few counts of this clone. The chain has TRBV28 and TRBJ1-5, with 7 bases that match TRBD1. The CDR3 is 15 residues long. Germline lookup yields CDR1 MDHEN and CDR2 SYDVKM. Losses at the gene ends were 2 bases for V and 1 base for J; bases not matched to a gene: 2. CDR3 loop: CASSLIGGSNQPQHF. Here the CDR3 DNA reads TGTGCCAGCAGTTTAATAGGGGGCAGCAATCAGCCCCAGCATTTT.